This T cell receptor beta chain was sequenced in a study of siplizumab effects on memory and regulatory T cells. Findings and limits, study-wide: Naive T cells appeared more varied than memory cells and looked like key alloresponse contributors.

TCRdb's table, derived via immunoSEQ multiplex PCR, lists solely in-frame clones and lacks some. The sample includes about 120,000 clones, roughly 94% of them seen just once. On this clone: The antigen remains undetermined.

After removal of 4 bases from V and 7 bases from J, the junction contained 15 bases not matched to a gene. The CDR3 is 19 amino acids. Germline lookup yields CDR1 MNHEY and CDR2 SMNVEV (reference sequence). The material sequenced was non-Treg CD4+ T cells sorted from blood. V and J are TRBV27 and TRBJ2-3, with 15 bases identical to TRBD2. The receptor's source is a human donor in good health. The CDR3: CASSSDLSRGLAGGHTQYF. In DNA, the CDR3 is TGTGCCAGCAGTTCCGATCTATCTCGGGGACTAGCGGGGGGTCATACGCAGTATTTT.